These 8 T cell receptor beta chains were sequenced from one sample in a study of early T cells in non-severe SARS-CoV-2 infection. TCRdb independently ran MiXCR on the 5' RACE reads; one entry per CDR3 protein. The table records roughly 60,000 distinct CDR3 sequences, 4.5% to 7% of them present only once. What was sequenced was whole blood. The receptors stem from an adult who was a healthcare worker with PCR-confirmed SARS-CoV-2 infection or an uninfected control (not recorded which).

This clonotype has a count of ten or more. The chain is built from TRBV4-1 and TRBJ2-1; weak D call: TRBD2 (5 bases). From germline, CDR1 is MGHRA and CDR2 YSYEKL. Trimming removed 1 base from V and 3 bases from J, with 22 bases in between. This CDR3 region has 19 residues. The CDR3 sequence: CASSQVPAAPGIFYNEQFF. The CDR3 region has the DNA TGCGCCAGCAGCCAAGTCCCCGCAGCCCCCGGGATATTCTACAATGAGCAGTTCTTC.

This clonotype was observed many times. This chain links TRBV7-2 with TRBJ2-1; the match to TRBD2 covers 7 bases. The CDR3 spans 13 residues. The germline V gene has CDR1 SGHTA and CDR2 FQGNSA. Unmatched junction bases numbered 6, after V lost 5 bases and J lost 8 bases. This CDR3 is CASSRRGGYEQFF. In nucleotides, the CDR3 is TGTGCCAGCAGCAGGAGGGGAGGGTATGAGCAGTTCTTC.

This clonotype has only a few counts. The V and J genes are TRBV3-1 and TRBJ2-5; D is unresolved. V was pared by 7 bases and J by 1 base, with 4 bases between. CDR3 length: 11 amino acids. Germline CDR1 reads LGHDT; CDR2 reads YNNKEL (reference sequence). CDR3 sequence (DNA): TGTGCCAGCACCAGCCAAGAGACCCAGTACTTC. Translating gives CASTSQETQYF.

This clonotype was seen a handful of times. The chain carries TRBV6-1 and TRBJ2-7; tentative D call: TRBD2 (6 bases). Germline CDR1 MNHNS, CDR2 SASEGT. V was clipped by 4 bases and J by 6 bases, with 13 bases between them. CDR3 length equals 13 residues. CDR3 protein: CASSVWGDGEQYF. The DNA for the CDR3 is TGTGCCAGCAGTGTCTGGGGGGACGGCGAGCAGTACTTC.

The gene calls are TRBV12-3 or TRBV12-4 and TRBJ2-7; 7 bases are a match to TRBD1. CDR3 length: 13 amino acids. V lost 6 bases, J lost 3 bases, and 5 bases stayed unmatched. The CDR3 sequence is CASSQQGSYEQYF. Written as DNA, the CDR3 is TGTGCCAGCAGCCAACAGGGGAGCTACGAGCAGTACTTC.

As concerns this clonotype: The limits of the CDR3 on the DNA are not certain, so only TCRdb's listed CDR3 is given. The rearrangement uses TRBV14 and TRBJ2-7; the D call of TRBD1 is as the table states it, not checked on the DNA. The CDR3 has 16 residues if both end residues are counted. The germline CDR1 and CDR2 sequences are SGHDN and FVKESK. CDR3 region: CASSQVPLWGFGEQYF.

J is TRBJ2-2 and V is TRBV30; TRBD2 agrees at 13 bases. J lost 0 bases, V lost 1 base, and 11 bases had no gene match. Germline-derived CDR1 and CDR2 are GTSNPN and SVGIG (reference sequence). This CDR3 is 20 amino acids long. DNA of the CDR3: TGTGCCTGGAGTGGGCCCGGGACTAGCGGGATGGAGGCGAACACCGGGGAGCTGTTTTTT. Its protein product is CAWSGPGTSGMEANTGELFF.

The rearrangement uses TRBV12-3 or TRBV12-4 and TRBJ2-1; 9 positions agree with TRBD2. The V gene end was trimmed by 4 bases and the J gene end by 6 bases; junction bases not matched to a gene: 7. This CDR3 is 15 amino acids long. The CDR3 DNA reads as TGTGCCAGCAGTTCCCGCGGGAGGGCCCTCAATGAGCAGTTCTTC. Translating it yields CASSSRGRALNEQFF.